This passage covers 14 T cell receptor beta chains from one sample sequenced in a study of CD8+CD57+ T cells in acquired aplastic anemia. Genomic DNA served as template for TCR beta VDJ and CDR3 profiling. TCRdb reprocessed the reads with MiXCR, giving one entry per CDR3 protein. The table shows some 160,000 distinct CDR3 sequences, with around 43% occurring only once. In patients chosen for sequencing, flow cytometry had shown CD8+CD57+ cell expansion. Sequencing used sorted CD4+, CD8+, or CD8+CD57+ T cells (not recorded which) from PBMCs. The receptors were sampled from a human donor with aplastic anemia.

The chain links TRBV7-2 to TRBJ2-3; D uncertain. Trimming pared 3 bases from V and 4 bases from J, leaving 8 bases between. From germline, CDR1 is SGHTA and CDR2 FQGNSA. The CDR3 covers 13 residues. The CDR3 coding sequence is TGTGCCAGCAGCTTCTACTCCGCAGATACGCAGTATTTT. This translates into CASSFYSADTQYF.

This clonotype was counted ten times or more. CDR3 amino acids: CASSGGTQRTEAFF. DNA for the CDR3: TGCGCCAGCAGCGGAGGGACACAAAGGACTGAAGCTTTCTTT. The chain has TRBV5-1 and TRBJ1-1, with D perhaps matching TRBD1 (6 bases). V was pared by 4 bases and J by 5 bases, with 15 bases between. The CDR3 has 14 amino acids. The germline CDR1 and CDR2 sequences are SGHRS and YFSETQ. Full variable domain (missing parts from reference TRBV5-1 and TRBJ1-1): KAGVTQTPRYLIKTRGQQVTLSCSPISGHRSVSWYQQTPGQGLQFLFEYFSETQRNKGNFPGRFSGRQFSNSRSEMNVSTLELGDSALYLCASSGGTQRTEAFFGQGTRLTVV.

The V and J genes are TRBV15 and TRBJ2-1; 7 bases are shared with TRBD1. V trimming: 4 bases; J trimming: 5 bases; junction bases outside the gene matches: 8. CDR3 length: 15 residues. Looked up from germline, CDR1 is LNHNV and CDR2 is YYDKDF (reference sequence). As DNA, the CDR3 is TGTGCCACCAGCATGCCGGGACAGACACACAATGAGCAGTTCTTC. This codes for CATSMPGQTHNEQFF.

The CDR3 DNA sequence: TGTGCCAGCAGCCAAGATGAGGCCCAGCATTTT. Protein sequence: CASSQDEAQHF. The V and J genes are TRBV7-9 and TRBJ1-5; D not resolved. Germline CDR1 SEHNR, CDR2 FQNEAQ (reference sequence). Trimming took off 5 bases at V and 11 bases at J, with 10 bases between the two ends. The length of the CDR3 is 11 residues.

V and J are TRBV4-2 and TRBJ1-1, with TRBD1 matching over 8 bases. The CDR3 spans 16 residues. Germline lookup yields CDR1 LGHNA and CDR2 YNFKEQ. After removal of 0 bases from V and 5 bases from J, the junction contained 8 bases not matched to a gene. The CDR3 protein is CASSQDWAGGGTEAFF. In DNA form, the CDR3 reads TGTGCCAGCAGCCAAGATTGGGCAGGGGGCGGGACTGAAGCTTTCTTT.

This clonotype was found many times. The chain uses TRBV12-3 or TRBV12-4 and TRBJ1-6; D remains ambiguous. V lost 4 bases and J 7 bases, leaving 8 bases between the germline ends. CDR3 length: 13 residues. The CDR3 DNA is TGTGCCAGCAGTTACAGCGGAAATTCACCCCTCCACTTT. Translated: CASSYSGNSPLHF.

This clonotype has ten or more counts. J is TRBJ2-1 and V is TRBV5-1; the D is unclear. The CDR3 runs 14 residues. The V gene lost 2 bases and the J gene lost 2 bases, with 8 bases spanning the gap. Germline V gene data show CDR1 as SGHRS and CDR2 as YFSETQ. The CDR3 DNA sequence: TGCGCCAGCAGCTTCCCCAGTACCTACAATGAGCAGTTCTTC. Protein sequence: CASSFPSTYNEQFF.

The chain is built from TRBV27 and TRBJ1-6; TRBD1 might be the D (6 bases). Trimming cost V 2 bases and J 11 bases, with 16 bases left between them. Looked up from germline, CDR1 is MNHEY and CDR2 is SMNVEV (reference sequence). This CDR3 has 15 amino acids. The CDR3 here is CASSLKRWEGAPLHF. CDR3 DNA sequence: TGTGCCAGCAGTTTAAAGAGGTGGGAGGGGGCACCCCTCCACTTT.

The rearrangement uses TRBV11-1 and TRBJ2-3; no clear D gene. The germline V gene has CDR1 SGHAT and CDR2 FQDESV (reference sequence). V gave up 5 bases and J gave up 0 bases, with 12 bases separating them. The CDR3 loop spans 15 amino acids. CDR3 loop: CASSPHLLSTDTQYF. Written as DNA, the CDR3 is TGTGCCAGCAGCCCCCATCTCCTTAGCACAGATACGCAGTATTTT.

This chain joins TRBV18 and TRBJ2-7; D call uncertain. CDR3 length equals 12 residues. Germline V gene lookup returns CDR1 KGHSH and CDR2 LQKENI. V lost 3 bases and J 6 bases, leaving 9 bases between the germline ends. The CDR3 region is CASSPRNGEQYF. CDR3 DNA sequence: TGTGCCAGCTCACCGAGAAACGGCGAGCAGTACTTC.

This chain joins TRBV15 and TRBJ1-1; D may be TRBD1 (5 bases). Between the trimmed V and J ends, which lost 1 base and 0 bases, there was a span of 15 bases. The CDR3 length is 17 residues. CDR1 and CDR2 from the germline V gene are LNHNV and YYDKDF (reference sequence). The CDR3 protein is CATSRGGKGTMNTEAFF. The CDR3 coding sequence is TGTGCCACCAGCAGAGGGGGAAAGGGGACTATGAACACTGAAGCTTTCTTT. Variable domain in full (rest from reference TRBV15 and TRBJ1-1): DAMVIQNPRYQVTQFGKPVTLSCSQTLNHNVMYWYQQKSSQAPKLLFHYYDKDFNNEADTPDNFQSRRPNTSFCFLDIRSPGLGDTAMYLCATSRGGKGTMNTEAFFGQGTRLTVV.

The genes are TRBV29-1 and TRBJ2-5; a possible D gene is TRBD2 (5 bases). The germline CDR1 and CDR2 sequences are SQVTM and ANQGSEA. This CDR3 contains 14 residues. V was cut by 4 bases and J by 5 bases, with 17 bases left in between. The CDR3 reads CSVVGRSRAETQYF. Written as DNA, the CDR3 is TGCAGCGTTGTAGGCAGGTCGAGGGCGGAGACCCAGTACTTC.

This clonotype was seen ten or more times. V is TRBV20-1 and J is TRBJ2-1, with 8 bases that match TRBD2. The CDR3 is 18 residues long. J lost 5 bases, V lost 3 bases, and 18 bases had no gene match. The V gene's germline CDR1 is DFQATT and CDR2 SNEGSKA (reference sequence). Here the CDR3 reads CSAREESRGGRPNNEQFF. CDR3 DNA sequence: TGCAGTGCTAGGGAAGAGTCCCGCGGCGGGAGGCCAAACAATGAGCAGTTCTTC.

This clonotype showed up just a few times. In this CDR3 the conserved last residue, phenylalanine or tryptophan, is missing, so a read error is likely. The rearrangement joins TRBV5-6 to TRBJ1-6; D unresolved. Trimming pared 2 bases from V and 9 bases from J, leaving 12 bases between. CDR3 size: 14 residues. Germline CDR1 and CDR2: SGHDT and YYEEEE. The CDR3 loop reads CASSLGISISPLHS. CDR3 in DNA: TGTGCCAGCAGCTTAGGGATATCTATTTCACCCCTCCACTCT.